Below, 5 T cell receptor beta chains from the same sample are listed, as sequenced in a study of cytomegalovirus exposure and HLA in healthy donors. Vbeta (60) and Jbeta (13) primers were used in the PCR. Using immunoSEQ multiplex PCR, the repertoire was profiled, and TCRdb retains in-frame clones only, with some absent. In the table there are some 130,000 clones, 70% to 90% of which are singletons. Source material: PBMCs. The receptor set was obtained from a man in his forties or fifties in good health and CMV-seronegative.

This clone has only a few counts. The CDR3 DNA follows: TGTGCCAGCATGGAGGGGTTGGGCCAGCCCCAGCATTTT. This encodes CASMEGLGQPQHF. The rearrangement uses TRBV6-5 and TRBJ1-5, with D possibly being TRBD1 (5 bases). The CDR3 extends over 13 amino acids. CDR1 and CDR2 from the germline V gene are MNHEY and SVGAGI. Trimming stripped 7 bases from V and 7 bases from J, with 14 bases between.

This clone came up once. The V gene is TRBV29-1, the J gene TRBJ2-7; D is perhaps TRBD1 (7 bases). The CDR3 has 12 residues. Germline V lookup: CDR1 SQVTM, CDR2 ANQGSEA. Trimming stripped 7 bases from V and 4 bases from J, with 14 bases between. This CDR3 is CSAHRGGYEQYF. The CDR3 DNA is TGCAGCGCCCACAGGGGAGGATACGAGCAGTACTTC.

V gene TRBV6-5 combines with J gene TRBJ2-7; 11 positions match TRBD2. With 4 bases clipped from V and 7 bases from J, the junction kept 6 bases outside the gene matches. CDR1 and CDR2 (germline): MNHEY, SVGAGI. The CDR3 has 14 residues. The CDR3 sequence is CASSSLAGGAEQYF. CDR3 bases: TGTGCCAGCAGTTCCTTAGCGGGGGGGGCTGAGCAGTACTTC.

With regard to this clone: The junction differs from germline at one of its ends, possibly a read error. The CDR3 here is CSSTGGAGQPQHF. The DNA for the CDR3 is TGTTCCAGCACAGGGGGCGCGGGACAGCCCCAGCATTTT. The chain links TRBV7-9 to TRBJ1-5; 9 bases fit TRBD1. The germline gives CDR1 SEHNR, CDR2 FQNEAQ (reference sequence). The CDR3 spans 13 residues. Looking up the rest from reference TRBV7-9 and TRBJ1-5 gives the full variable domain: DTGVSQNPRHKITKRGQNVTFRCDPISEHNRLYWYRQTLGQGPEFLTYFQNEAQLEKSRLLSDRFSAERPKGSFSTLEIQRTEQGDSAMYLCSSTGGAGQPQHFGDGTRLSIL.

This clone was seen a few times. V and J are TRBV6-4 and TRBJ1-5, with D unclear. Trimming took off 5 bases at V and 4 bases at J, with 9 bases between the two ends. This CDR3 is 13 amino acids long. Germline loops: CDR1 MRHNA, CDR2 SNTAGT. CDR3 bases: TGTGCCAGCAGTTCCTCCTTAAATCAGCCCCAGCATTTT. Its translation: CASSSSLNQPQHF.